This T cell receptor (beta chain) originates from a study of T cells in Graves' hyperthyroidism and ophthalmopathy. The V gene's germline CDR1 is DFQATT and CDR2 SNEGSKA (reference sequence). This CDR3 has 13 residues. V was clipped by 1 base and J by 8 bases, with 14 bases between them. Amplified TCR beta CDR3 regions came from RNA transcripts. RT-PCR in the first round (using the HTBI primer set) targeted the TCR CDR3. TCRdb analysed the multiplex PCR reads with MiXCR anew, one entry per CDR3 protein. Of more than 500,000 distinct CDR3 sequences detected, about 45% appear once; the ten largest clones hold about 40%. Uncontrolled infection, other autoimmune disease, pregnancy or lactation disqualified patients from enrolment. Orbital computed tomography and thyroid ultrasound, together with serum TRAb and thyroxine and clinical symptoms, were used for diagnoses. This clonotype was detected once.

The clonotype comes from an adult woman with Graves' disease, either hyperthyroidism or ophthalmopathy (not recorded which). Sequencing was performed on peripheral blood or thyroid tissue (not recorded which). This chain joins TRBV20-1 and TRBJ1-2, with D perhaps matching TRBD1 (6 bases). The CDR3 is CSARAEQGGGYTF. As DNA, the CDR3 is TGCAGTGCTAGAGCAGAACAGGGAGGCGGCTACACCTTC.